The 17 T cell receptor beta chains given below trace back to one sample, sequenced in a study of cytomegalovirus exposure and HLA in healthy donors. In the PCR, 60 Vbeta and 13 Jbeta primers were used. Sequencing used immunoSEQ multiplex PCR; TCRdb keeps in-frame clones, though not all of them. The repertoire holds roughly 80,000 clones, with about 80% as singletons. Sequences were obtained from PBMCs. The receptors stem from a woman aged 40 to 49 in good health and CMV-seronegative.

This clone was seen just once. The chain combines TRBV27 with TRBJ2-7, with 11 positions matching TRBD2. The CDR3 has 16 amino acids. Trimming removed 0 bases from V and 3 bases from J; junction bases left unmatched: 4. From germline, CDR1 is MNHEY and CDR2 SMNVEV (reference sequence). CDR3 residues: CASSLSRLAGIYEQYF. Here the CDR3 DNA reads TGTGCCAGCAGTTTATCAAGACTAGCGGGGATCTACGAGCAGTACTTC.

The chain recombines TRBV19 with TRBJ1-1; D call uncertain. Germline V lookup: CDR1 LNHDA, CDR2 SQIVND (reference sequence). The V end was cut by 1 base, the J end by 4 bases, with 10 bases between. The CDR3 covers 14 residues. In DNA, the CDR3 is TGTGCCAGTAGTATAGCGAGGGAGCGCACTGAAGCTTTCTTT. Its translation is CASSIARERTEAFF.

This rearrangement joins TRBV7-3 to TRBJ2-3; TRBD2 aligns across 7 bases. The CDR3 has 17 residues. V was clipped by 1 base and J by 1 base; unmatched bases: 8. Germline assignment: CDR1 SGHTA and CDR2 FQGTGA. CDR3 in DNA: TGTGCCAGCAGCTTAAGAATTGCGGGAGTAGGCACAGATACGCAGTATTTT. This translates into CASSLRIAGVGTDTQYF. The full variable domain, completed using reference TRBV7-3 and TRBJ2-3, is GAGVSQTPSNKVTEKGKYVELRCDPISGHTALYWYRQSLGQGPEFLIYFQGTGAADDSGLPNDRFFAVRPEGSVSTLKIQRTERGDSAVYLCASSLRIAGVGTDTQYFGPGTRLTVL.

The chain uses TRBV2 and TRBJ2-5; D is unresolved. The CDR3 totals 15 residues. The germline CDR1 and CDR2 sequences are SNHLY and FYNNEI. V lost 6 bases and J 5 bases, leaving 19 bases between the germline ends. The CDR3 DNA follows: TGTGCCAGCAGGATCCTGACTGACTTGTTCGAGACCCAGTACTTC. As protein: CASRILTDLFETQYF.

V usage is TRBV2 and J usage is TRBJ1-2, with unresolved D. This CDR3 contains 11 residues. The germline CDR1 and CDR2 sequences are SNHLY and FYNNEI. Trimming stripped 5 bases from V and 6 bases from J, with 7 bases between. CDR3 region: CASSPLNGYTF. In DNA, the CDR3 is TGTGCCAGCAGTCCTTTAAATGGCTACACCTTC.

There are a few counts of this clone. The genes are TRBV4-2 and TRBJ2-7; 14 positions match TRBD2. CDR1 LGHNA and CDR2 YNFKEQ come from the germline V gene. The CDR3 is 17 amino acids. V gave up 0 bases and J gave up 4 bases; unmatched junction bases: 5. CDR3 coding DNA: TGTGCCAGCAGCCAAGATGGACTAGCGGGGGGTCAATACGAGCAGTACTTC. Its translation is CASSQDGLAGGQYEQYF.

The chain employs TRBV2 and TRBJ2-1; tentatively, D is TRBD2 (6 bases). CDR1 and CDR2 from the germline V gene are SNHLY and FYNNEI. The CDR3 covers 16 residues. Deletions cut 6 bases from V and 5 bases from J, with 20 bases between. CDR3 DNA: TGTGCCAGCAGCGACGCTCAAGGCGGGAAAGACAATGAGCAGTTCTTC. Translating gives CASSDAQGGKDNEQFF.

V and J are TRBV4-3 and TRBJ2-3; 9 nucleotides line up with TRBD1. Unmatched junction bases numbered 4, after V lost 1 base and J lost 2 bases. CDR1 and CDR2 from the germline V gene are LGHNA and YSLEER. The CDR3 loop spans 16 amino acids. CDR3 amino acids: CASSQGDRANTDTQYF. CDR3 DNA sequence: TGCGCCAGCAGCCAAGGGGACAGGGCAAACACAGATACGCAGTATTTT.

A note on this clone: The junction does not match germline at one end; this may be a read error. The CDR3 bases are TGTGCCAGCAGCTTTTCGCTCACGGAGGGCCAAGAGACCCAGCACTTC. Translated, it gives CASSFSLTEGQETQHF. The genes are TRBV13 and TRBJ2-5; weak D call: TRBD2 (6 bases). This CDR3 spans 16 amino acids. Germline V CDR1 and CDR2: PRHDT, FYEKMQ (reference sequence).

J is TRBJ1-6 and V is TRBV27; no firm D call. The V end was cut by 3 bases, the J end by 6 bases, with 24 bases between. The CDR3 has 19 residues. Germline V CDR1 and CDR2: MNHEY, SMNVEV (reference sequence). This CDR3 is CASSFMGSSKIRSNSPLHF. CDR3 coding DNA: TGTGCCAGCAGTTTCATGGGCAGCTCGAAGATTAGGTCTAATTCACCCCTCCACTTT.

Only a few counts were recorded for this clone. V is TRBV11-2 and J is TRBJ2-1, with unresolved D. Germline V gene data show CDR1 as SGHAT and CDR2 as FQNNGV. The CDR3 has 13 amino acids. The ends were cut back, 2 bases at V and 2 bases at J, with 4 bases in the middle. The CDR3: CASSLLAYNEQFF. The CDR3 bases are TGTGCCAGCAGCTTACTAGCCTACAATGAGCAGTTCTTC.

The genes are TRBV7-2 and TRBJ1-1, with 9 bases matching TRBD1. The CDR3 contains 15 residues. V gave up 7 bases and J gave up 2 bases; unmatched junction bases: 8. Germline lookup yields CDR1 SGHTA and CDR2 FQGNSA. The CDR3 bases are TGTGCCAGCAAGAAAACGACAGGGGGAAACACTGAAGCTTTCTTT. Its translation is CASKKTTGGNTEAFF.

This chain links TRBV5-8 with TRBJ1-1, with D possibly being TRBD1 (6 bases). With 2 bases removed from V and 8 bases from J, the gap between germline ends came to 13 bases. The CDR3 length is 13 residues. The V gene's germline CDR1 is SGHTS and CDR2 YDEGEE. CDR3 nucleotide sequence: TGTGCCAGCAGCTTTCTCCGTACAGGGGAAGCTTTCTTT. Translated: CASSFLRTGEAFF.

The chain employs TRBV15 and TRBJ1-1; no definite D call. The V gene lost 0 bases and the J gene lost 0 bases, with 11 bases spanning the gap. CDR1 is LNHNV and CDR2 is YYDKDF in the germline V gene (reference sequence). CDR3 size: 16 residues. The CDR3 nucleotides are TGTGCCACCAGCAGAGATGTGGGCCTTCTGAACACTGAAGCTTTCTTT. The encoded protein is CATSRDVGLLNTEAFF.

The chain joins TRBV7-3 to TRBJ2-1; 10 bases match TRBD2. Germline-derived CDR1 and CDR2 are SGHTA and FQGTGA. Losses at the gene ends were 3 bases for V and 10 bases for J; bases not matched to a gene: 6. The CDR3 length is 14 residues. CDR3 nucleotide sequence: TGTGCCAGCAGCTTGCTAGCGGGAGATCGGGAGCAGTTCTTC. Its translation is CASSLLAGDREQFF.

The V call is TRBV19, the J call TRBJ2-7, with D possibly matching TRBD1 (6 bases). Germline loops: CDR1 LNHDA, CDR2 SQIVND (reference sequence). Trimming took 1 base from V and 7 from J, leaving 14 bases between them. The length of the CDR3 is 14 residues. DNA of the CDR3: TGTGCCAGTAGTATAGGGACAGATATAAGAGAGCAGTACTTC. It yields the protein CASSIGTDIREQYF.

The chain carries TRBV15 and TRBJ2-3; TRBD2 agrees at 11 bases. J lost 3 bases, V lost 8 bases, and 19 bases had no gene match. This CDR3 spans 19 amino acids. Germline V CDR1 and CDR2: LNHNV, YYDKDF (reference sequence). The CDR3: CATSTSVGIPSGRTDTQYF. The CDR3 DNA reads TGTGCCACCTCCACCTCTGTGGGAATTCCTAGCGGGAGGACAGATACGCAGTATTTT.